These 27 T cell receptor beta chains were sequenced from one sample in a study of T cells in localized non-small cell lung cancer. TCRdb keeps only in-frame clones here, not all; method: immunoSEQ multiplex PCR. The sample lists roughly 14,000 clones, about 80% occurring once. The specimen was peripheral blood, collected before any cancer treatment. Receptor source: a female donor older than 55 with stage I squamous cell lung carcinoma.

For the CDR3, the DNA is TGTGCCAGCAGTCTTAGCGGGGGGCCCTGGAATGAGCAGTTCTTC. Translating it yields CASSLSGGPWNEQFF. This chain links TRBV27 with TRBJ2-1, with 10 nucleotides matching TRBD2. Trimming removed 5 bases from V and 7 bases from J; junction bases left unmatched: 8. The CDR3 length is 15 residues. CDR1 MNHEY and CDR2 SMNVEV come from the germline V gene (reference sequence).

This chain links TRBV18 with TRBJ2-1, with 8 nucleotides matching TRBD1. CDR3 size: 17 residues. Germline CDR1 is KGHSH and CDR2 is LQKENI. V shed 5 bases and J 0 bases; nucleotides not matched to a gene: 9. The CDR3 reads CASSSLRTGSSYNEQFF. The CDR3 DNA follows: TGTGCCAGCTCATCCCTAAGGACAGGGAGCTCCTACAATGAGCAGTTCTTC.

This sequence joins TRBV7-2 and TRBJ2-1, with 7 bases aligning to TRBD1. Germline trimming cut 5 bases from V and 4 bases from J; bases unmatched to any gene: 5. CDR1 and CDR2 from the germline V gene are SGHTA and FQGNSA. This CDR3 has 14 amino acids. DNA for the CDR3: TGTGCCAGCAGCAGGGGGCTGGGGTACAATGAGCAGTTCTTC. Translation gives CASSRGLGYNEQFF.

The chain has TRBV6-6 and TRBJ1-6; D is undetermined. Between the trimmed V and J ends, which lost 2 bases and 5 bases, there was a span of 7 bases. The CDR3 loop spans 14 amino acids. Germline assignment: CDR1 MNHNY and CDR2 SVGAGI (reference sequence). CDR3 bases: TGTGCCAGCAGTTACGTCACAGATAATTCACCCCTCCACTTT. This gives the protein CASSYVTDNSPLHF.

The V gene is TRBV30, the J gene TRBJ1-6, with D possibly being TRBD1 (5 bases). CDR3 length equals 16 residues. Trimming shortened V by 5 bases and J by 3 bases, and 17 bases separated the two germline ends. Germline V gives CDR1 GTSNPN, CDR2 SVGIG (reference sequence). The CDR3 spells CAWASPGYYYNSPLHF. CDR3 sequence (DNA): TGTGCCTGGGCCTCTCCAGGGTATTACTATAATTCACCCCTCCACTTT.

The rearrangement links TRBV10-3 to TRBJ2-1, with 12 bases fitting TRBD2. The CDR3 spans 15 residues. CDR1 ENHRY and CDR2 SYGVKD come from the germline V gene. V lost 7 bases to trimming and J lost 8 bases; unmatched junction nucleotides: 9. CDR3 region: CAIMASGGGGDEQFF. In DNA form, the CDR3 reads TGTGCCATCATGGCTAGCGGGGGGGGCGGAGATGAGCAGTTCTTC.

The rearrangement joins TRBV18 to TRBJ2-7; tentatively, D is TRBD1 (6 bases). Per germline, CDR1 KGHSH and CDR2 LQKENI. The germline V and J ends were trimmed by 3 bases and 0 bases, with 12 bases remaining between them. This CDR3 has 15 residues. This CDR3 reads CASSPQRQVSYEQYF. DNA for the CDR3: TGTGCCAGCTCACCCCAGAGACAGGTCTCCTACGAGCAGTACTTC.

This rearrangement joins TRBV6-1 to TRBJ2-3; TRBD2 matches at 12 bases. Trimming removed 9 bases from V and 5 bases from J; junction bases left unmatched: 6. Germline CDR1 reads MNHNS; CDR2 reads SASEGT. This CDR3 spans 14 amino acids. This CDR3 is CASWTSGVGDTQYF. The CDR3 nucleotides are TGTGCCAGTTGGACTAGCGGGGTTGGAGATACGCAGTATTTT.

V is TRBV10-3 and J is TRBJ2-1; D perhaps matches TRBD2 (5 bases). Germline CDR1 is ENHRY and CDR2 is SYGVKD. CDR3 length: 15 amino acids. Trimming stripped 2 bases from V and 0 bases from J, with 8 bases between. The CDR3 is CAISEPGDSYNEQFF. The DNA for the CDR3 is TGTGCCATCAGTGAGCCCGGGGACTCCTACAATGAGCAGTTCTTC.

The V and J genes are TRBV19 and TRBJ2-3; possible D gene TRBD2, 6 bases. This CDR3 region has 14 residues. Trimming stripped 2 bases from V and 4 bases from J, with 10 bases between. The germline V gene encodes CDR1 LNHDA and CDR2 SQIVND (reference sequence). The CDR3 bases are TGTGCCAGTAGTATACATCAGCGGGCAGATACGCAGTATTTT. It is translated as CASSIHQRADTQYF.

J is TRBJ2-5 and V is TRBV6-1, with TRBD1 matching over 10 bases. CDR3 length: 15 amino acids. Germline V gene sequence: CDR1 MNHNS, CDR2 SASEGT. Trimming at V came to 4 bases and at J to 4 bases, leaving 6 bases not matched to a gene. This chain's CDR3 is CASSGLRDRGETQYF. The CDR3 DNA is TGTGCCAGCAGTGGACTCCGGGACAGGGGAGAGACCCAGTACTTC.

The chain combines TRBV10-3 with TRBJ1-1; unclear D gene. Germline assignment: CDR1 ENHRY and CDR2 SYGVKD. This CDR3 has 13 residues. Trimming pared 0 bases from V and 3 bases from J, leaving 5 bases between. Here the CDR3 reads CAISESVDTEAFF. CDR3 sequence (DNA): TGTGCCATCAGTGAGTCTGTGGACACTGAAGCTTTCTTT.

This clone was recorded once. The genes are TRBV28 and TRBJ2-4, with a possible D match to TRBD2 (5 bases). Trimming took 5 bases from V and 3 from J, leaving 11 bases between them. This CDR3 is 14 amino acids long. The germline V gene encodes CDR1 MDHEN and CDR2 SYDVKM. The CDR3 DNA sequence: TGTGCCAGCAGTGGGCCGGGGTTCAAAAACATTCAGTACTTC. It yields the protein CASSGPGFKNIQYF.

The chain uses TRBV5-4 and TRBJ2-2, with 7 bases that match TRBD2. The CDR3 runs 14 residues. After removal of 0 bases from V and 6 bases from J, the junction contained 2 bases not matched to a gene. Germline CDR1 is SGHNT and CDR2 is YYREEE (reference sequence). The CDR3 nucleotides are TGTGCCAGCAGCTTGGGGCTAGCGGCCGGGGAGCTGTTTTTT. Protein sequence: CASSLGLAAGELFF.

The rearrangement links TRBV19 to TRBJ2-7; D gene uncertain. Germline CDR1 LNHDA, CDR2 SQIVND (reference sequence). The V end was cut by 2 bases, the J end by 3 bases, with 5 bases between. This CDR3 region has 12 residues. For the CDR3, the DNA is TGTGCCAGTAGTATAAAGGGCTACGAGCAGTACTTC. It codes for CASSIKGYEQYF. The whole variable domain, remainder taken from reference TRBV19 and TRBJ2-7, is DGGITQSPKYLFRKEGQNVTLSCEQNLNHDAMYWYRQDPGQGLRLIYYSQIVNDFQKGDIAEGYSVSREKKESFPLTVTSAQKNPTAFYLCASSIKGYEQYFGPGTRLTVT.

The CDR3 protein is CASSGRGGSTDTQYF. CDR3 in DNA: TGTGCCAGCAGTGGACGGGGGGGAAGCACAGATACGCAGTATTTT. J is TRBJ2-3 and V is TRBV6-4; 8 positions match TRBD2. This CDR3 has 15 amino acids. CDR1 MRHNA and CDR2 SNTAGT come from the germline V gene. With 4 bases clipped from V and 0 bases from J, the junction kept 3 bases outside the gene matches.

V is TRBV2 and J is TRBJ2-5, with 9 positions matching TRBD1. Germline V lookup: CDR1 SNHLY, CDR2 FYNNEI. The CDR3 contains 15 residues. Trimming took 4 bases from V and 5 from J; bases not matched to a gene: 8. Written as DNA, the CDR3 is TGTGCCAGCAGTGTCCGCCGGGACAGGGAGGAGACCCAGTACTTC. Protein sequence: CASSVRRDREETQYF.

The gene calls are TRBV29-1 and TRBJ1-3; D perhaps matches TRBD1 (6 bases). V shed 4 bases and J shed 2 bases, with 9 bases lying between them. Per germline, CDR1 SQVTM and CDR2 ANQGSEA. The CDR3 spans 13 residues. The CDR3 region is CSVGTATGNTIYF. In nucleotides, the CDR3 is TGCAGCGTTGGGACAGCTACTGGAAACACCATATATTTT. The whole variable domain, remainder taken from reference TRBV29-1 and TRBJ1-3, is SAVISQKPSRDICQRGTSLTIQCQVDSQVTMMFWYRQQPGQSLTLIATANQGSEATYESGFVIDKFPISRPNLTFSTLTVSNMSPEDSSIYLCSVGTATGNTIYFGEGSWLTVV.

J is TRBJ1-2 and V is TRBV4-3; D remains unclear. Trimming removed 1 base at V and 4 bases at J, with 22 bases between. This CDR3 contains 18 residues. The germline CDR1 and CDR2 sequences are LGHNA and YSLEER. The CDR3 is CASSQARPGRPGPYGYTF. The CDR3 nucleotides are TGCGCCAGCAGCCAAGCCCGTCCAGGTCGCCCTGGTCCCTATGGCTACACCTTC.

The rearrangement uses TRBV2 and TRBJ1-6; no clear D. The germline CDR1 and CDR2 sequences are SNHLY and FYNNEI. This CDR3 comprises 16 residues. V was shortened by 7 bases and J by 4 bases, with 17 bases between the two germline ends. CDR3 in DNA: TGTGCCAGCATTCCCGGAAGGAGAGAGTATAATTCACCCCTCCACTTT. Its protein product is CASIPGRREYNSPLHF. Combining the CDR3 with reference TRBV2 and TRBJ1-6 gives the whole variable domain EPEVTQTPSHQVTQMGQEVILRCVPISNHLYFYWYRQILGQKVEFLVSFYNNEISEKSEIFDDQFSVERPDGSNFTLKIRSTKLEDSAMYFCASIPGRREYNSPLHFGNGTRLTVT.

The chain is built from TRBV2 and TRBJ1-5; D gene uncertain. From germline, CDR1 is SNHLY and CDR2 FYNNEI. The V gene lost 4 bases and the J gene lost 0 bases, with 4 bases spanning the gap. This CDR3 comprises 13 residues. CDR3 protein: CASSGNSNQPQHF. CDR3 in DNA: TGTGCCAGCAGTGGTAATAGCAATCAGCCCCAGCATTTT. Looking up the rest from reference TRBV2 and TRBJ1-5 gives the full variable domain: EPEVTQTPSHQVTQMGQEVILRCVPISNHLYFYWYRQILGQKVEFLVSFYNNEISEKSEIFDDQFSVERPDGSNFTLKIRSTKLEDSAMYFCASSGNSNQPQHFGDGTRLSIL.

The rearrangement links TRBV5-3 to TRBJ1-5; D gene unclear. TRBV5-3 is classed as an ORF, of uncertain function. Between the trimmed V and J ends, which lost 2 bases and 0 bases, there was a span of 15 bases. The CDR3 consists of 17 residues. CDR3 sequence (DNA): TGTGCCAGAAGCTTCACGGACTGGGTTGATAGCAATCAGCCCCAGCATTTT. It is translated as CARSFTDWVDSNQPQHF.

The chain uses TRBV6-5 and TRBJ2-2, with D perhaps given as TRBD1 or TRBD2 (6 bases each). The V and J ends lost 6 bases and 5 bases respectively, with 13 bases between them. From germline, CDR1 is MNHEY and CDR2 SVGAGI. The CDR3 loop spans 14 amino acids. CDR3 loop: CASSSTGATGELFF. The CDR3 nucleotides read TGTGCCAGCAGCTCTACGGGGGCAACCGGGGAGCTGTTTTTT.

This clone was seen only once. The J gene is TRBJ2-7, the V gene TRBV6-5, with TRBD1 identical over 10 bases. J gave up 4 bases and V 6 bases, and 9 bases lay outside the gene matches. CDR1 and CDR2 from the germline V gene are MNHEY and SVGAGI. CDR3 length equals 15 residues. The CDR3 sequence: CASRANRDRGYEQYF. CDR3 bases: TGTGCCAGCAGAGCAAACCGGGACAGGGGTTACGAGCAGTACTTC.

The rearrangement links TRBV7-2 to TRBJ2-7, with 9 bases aligning to TRBD1. The CDR3 loop spans 16 amino acids. Germline lookup yields CDR1 SGHTA and CDR2 FQGNSA. V lost 4 bases, J lost 7 bases, and 14 bases stayed unmatched. The CDR3 nucleotides read TGTGCCAGCAGCTCCCCTTGGACAGGGGCCTTTGGGGAGCAGTACTTC. Its translation is CASSSPWTGAFGEQYF.

The V gene is TRBV13, the J gene TRBJ1-1; 11 nucleotides align to TRBD1. Per the germline V gene, CDR1 is PRHDT and CDR2 is FYEKMQ (reference sequence). This CDR3 is 16 amino acids long. The V gene end was trimmed by 5 bases and the J gene end by 1 base; junction bases not matched to a gene: 6. CDR3 coding DNA: TGTGCCAGCAGCGAGGGACAGGGGGTGAAGAACACTGAAGCTTTCTTT. As protein: CASSEGQGVKNTEAFF.

This clone was picked up a small number of times. The J gene is TRBJ1-2, the V gene TRBV30, with TRBD1 matching 8 bases. This CDR3 is built from 12 residues. The germline V gene has CDR1 GTSNPN and CDR2 SVGIG (reference sequence). The V gene end was trimmed by 5 bases and the J gene end by 6 bases; junction bases not matched to a gene: 5. The CDR3 region has the DNA TGTGCCTGGGACGGACAGGGAGATGGCTACACCTTC. It is translated as CAWDGQGDGYTF.